This T cell receptor beta chain was captured in a study of cytomegalovirus exposure and HLA in healthy donors. For the study at large: Early release data held about 92 million unique TCRs from HLA-typed donors. General study points: As was reported, the HLA-A and HLA-B alleles of most subjects were accurately predicted from TCR beta sequences. Sequencing had likely introduced a cluster of highly shared sequence variants as an artifact.

The CDR3 is 14 residues long. V was cut by 7 bases and J by 7 bases, with 15 bases left in between. The V gene's germline CDR1 is SGDLS and CDR2 YYNGEE. 60 Vbeta and 13 Jbeta primers were used in PCR. The data were produced by immunoSEQ multiplex PCR, yet TCRdb's version contains in-frame clones alone and is incomplete. The sample shows roughly 86,000 clones, 77% of them seen only once. Donors showed nominal health when sampled, although they likely had unrecorded immune exposures. About this clone: Its antigen remains unidentified.

The receptor was isolated from a man in his fifties or sixties in good health and CMV-seropositive. Sequences were obtained from PBMCs. The chain is built from TRBV9 and TRBJ1-6; D is ambiguous. The CDR3 protein is CASGRGQQNSPLHF. For the CDR3, the DNA is TGTGCCAGCGGGAGAGGGCAGCAGAATTCACCCCTCCACTTT.